The following is a TCR beta chain sequence with its context. The data belong to a study of T cells after yellow fever vaccination. Germline CDR1 and CDR2: DFQATT and SNEGSKA (reference sequence). The CDR3 spans 13 residues. From the 5' RACE reads, TCRdb called clonotypes with MiXCR, one entry per CDR3 protein. The table lists hundreds of thousands of distinct CDR3 sequences, around 4% of them singletons. The clonotype comes from a young man who received the YFV17D yellow fever vaccine. V gene TRBV20-1 combines with J gene TRBJ1-2; TRBD1 matches at 9 bases. The specimen was PBMCs, collected on the day of the yellow fever booster vaccination. The CDR3 nucleotides read TGCAGAGTTCCGGGACAGGGAATCTCTGGCTACACCTTC. Amino acids: CRVPGQGISGYTF.